A single sample gave rise to the 2 T cell receptor beta chains below, sequenced in a study of blood T cell repertoires in COVID-19. The assay was immunoSEQ multiplex PCR, and TCRdb's table has in-frame clones only and misses some. The sample has hundreds of thousands of clones, around 89% seen once. The sequenced sample was PBMCs or T cells enriched from blood (not recorded which). Receptors were obtained from a woman between 18 and 29 years old with acute COVID-19.

The V and J genes are TRBV28 and TRBJ1-3; D not resolved. Germline CDR1 reads MDHEN; CDR2 reads SYDVKM. The CDR3 contains 13 residues. V was shortened by 6 bases and J by 0 bases, with 6 bases between the two germline ends. This chain's CDR3 is CASRQSSGNTIYF. CDR3 nucleotides: TGTGCCAGCAGACAGAGCTCTGGAAACACCATATATTTT.

The gene calls are TRBV7-6 and TRBJ2-7; 8 bases match TRBD2. CDR3 length: 15 residues. The J segment lost 2 bases and the V segment lost 3 bases, leaving 6 bases of the junction unmatched. Germline loops: CDR1 SGHVS, CDR2 FNYEAQ. CDR3 nucleotide sequence: TGTGCCAGCAGCTTGAGTAGCGGGACTACCTACGAGCAGTACTTC. Residues: CASSLSSGTTYEQYF.